The clone carrying this T cell receptor beta chain was counted only a few times. Its cognate antigen is unknown. TCRdb re-called the 5' RACE reads with MiXCR, one entry per CDR3 protein. The sample consists of a few hundred thousand distinct CDR3 sequences, less than 20% of them appearing once. V gave up 2 bases and J gave up 7 bases; unmatched junction bases: 13. The CDR3 covers 17 residues. Looked up from germline, CDR1 is SGHVS and CDR2 is FQNEAQ. The sample is drawn from a study of identical twins. Study-wide results and limits: Compared with unrelated sharing, twin-shared out-of-frame alpha sequences had more low-probability sequences. Out-of-frame TCR alpha sharing in monozygotic twins exceeded recombination model predictions.

This sequence joins TRBV7-8 and TRBJ2-2, with TRBD1 matching 7 bases. The sequenced material came from naive T cells sorted from blood. The sequence was obtained from a middle-aged man in good health. The DNA for the CDR3 is TGTGCCAGCAGCTTAACCCATAGACAGGGATACGACGGGGAGCTGTTTTTT. Protein: CASSLTHRQGYDGELFF.